The rows below give T cell receptor beta chains drawn from one sample of a study of blood T cell repertoires in COVID-19. TCRdb keeps only in-frame clones here, not all; method: immunoSEQ multiplex PCR. This sample yields 60,000 to 80,000 clones, of which approximately 90% are seen a single time; around 3.6% belongs to the top ten. Sequencing was carried out using peripheral blood. These receptors originate from a human donor in a cohort sampled during active COVID-19. CDR3s include the opening cysteine and the closing phenylalanine or tryptophan. The order of the fields is clone size, V gene, J gene, D gene, CDR3 protein, CDR3 DNA. A D gene is named only where the DNA matches it firmly. Clone size is shown for a subset of rows, as once, few, many or a class of expanded clone.

once,TRBV6-2/TRBV6-3,TRBJ2-7,TRBD2,CASSYSTTSAYEQYF,TGTGCCAGCAGTTACTCGACCACTAGCGCTTACGAGCAGTACTTC
.,TRBV27,TRBJ2-7,TRBD1,CASSLRGQGYEQYF,TGTGCCAGCAGTCTACGGGGACAGGGTTACGAGCAGTACTTC
.,TRBV27,TRBJ2-7,TRBD2,CASRRLEAGGSEQYF,TGTGCCAGCAGACGACTTGAAGCGGGAGGCTCCGAGCAGTACTTC
.,TRBV7-9,TRBJ2-1,.,CASSLVRRINEQFF,TGTGCCAGCAGCTTAGTTAGGAGAATCAATGAGCAGTTCTTC
.,TRBV9,TRBJ2-5,.,CASSGGETQYF,TGTGCCAGCAGCGGAGGGGAGACCCAGTACTTC
.,TRBV28,TRBJ2-3,TRBD2,CASRRRLAGEDTDTQYF,TGTGCCAGCAGACGAAGACTAGCGGGAGAAGACACAGATACGCAGTATTTT
.,TRBV28,TRBJ2-2,.,CASSFTTGELFF,TGTGCCAGCAGTTTTACAACCGGGGAGCTGTTTTTT
.,TRBV7-6,TRBJ2-5,.,CASSADFQETQYF,TGTGCCAGCAGCGCGGACTTCCAAGAGACCCAGTACTTC
.,TRBV28,TRBJ2-3,.,CASGFLHLQGPVTDTQYF,TGTGCCAGCGGGTTTCTCCACTTACAGGGACCTGTCACAGATACGCAGTATTTT
.,TRBV7-9,TRBJ1-2,.,CASTPPAGNYGYTF,TGTGCCAGCACCCCCCCGGCGGGGAACTATGGCTACACCTTC
few,TRBV19,TRBJ2-3,.,CASSTIQGSGAQYF,TGTGCCAGTAGTACCATTCAGGGGTCCGGGGCGCAGTATTTT
.,TRBV7-9,TRBJ2-1,TRBD2,CAGVLAGYNEQFF,TGTGCCGGCGTACTAGCGGGATACAATGAGCAGTTCTTC
once,TRBV9,TRBJ2-5,.,CASSDGLQETQYF,TGTGCCAGCAGCGACGGACTGCAAGAGACCCAGTACTTC
.,TRBV6-5,TRBJ1-6,.,CASGQISYNSPLHF,TGTGCCAGCGGACAGATCTCCTATAATTCACCCCTCCACTTT
.,TRBV9,TRBJ2-1,TRBD2,CASGGTSGASYNEQFF,TGTGCCAGCGGGGGGACTAGCGGGGCCTCCTACAATGAGCAGTTCTTC
once,TRBV10-1,TRBJ2-1,.,CASSDTLGQGEQFF,TGCGCCAGCAGTGATACGCTCGGCCAGGGTGAGCAGTTCTTC
.,TRBV19,TRBJ1-6,TRBD1,CASSTSGRGLDSPLHF,TGTGCCAGTAGTACCTCGGGCAGGGGGCTGGATTCACCCCTCCACTTT
.,TRBV4-3,TRBJ1-6,TRBD1,CASSQDQGGSYNSPLHF,TGCGCCAGCAGCCAAGATCAGGGGGGCTCCTATAATTCACCCCTCCACTTT
.,TRBV3-1/TRBV3-2,TRBJ2-3,TRBD2,CASSPGGSSTQYF,TGTGCCAGCAGCCCTGGCGGGAGCTCTACGCAGTATTTT
.,TRBV29-1,TRBJ2-2,TRBD2,CSVEDEAGVTGELFF,TGCAGCGTTGAAGATGAGGCGGGAGTCACCGGGGAGCTGTTTTTT
.,TRBV3-1/TRBV3-2,TRBJ2-1,TRBD2,CASSLGLAGARHEQFF,TGTGCCAGCAGCCTCGGACTAGCGGGGGCGAGGCATGAGCAGTTCTTC
.,TRBV7-9,TRBJ2-3,TRBD2,CASSWGLAGDTQYF,TGTGCCAGCAGCTGGGGACTAGCAGGAGATACGCAGTATTTT
.,TRBV24-1,TRBJ1-1,.,CATSGVGGAGGTEAFF,TGTGCCACCAGTGGGGTGGGGGGAGCGGGTGGCACTGAAGCTTTCTTT
.,TRBV4-3,TRBJ1-5,.,CASSQDAGGAQHF,TGCGCCAGCAGCCAAGATGCCGGGGGGGCCCAGCATTTT
.,TRBV7-9,TRBJ2-3,.,CAGGQMGDTQYF,TGTGCCGGGGGCCAAATGGGAGATACGCAGTATTTT
.,TRBV13,TRBJ1-1,.,CASSLLRTAGNTEAFF,TGTGCCAGCAGCTTGCTCCGGACAGCCGGGAACACTGAAGCTTTCTTT
.,TRBV2,TRBJ2-7,TRBD2,CASSEGLGTRHPYEQYF,TGTGCCAGCAGTGAAGGCCTGGGGACTAGACATCCCTACGAGCAGTACTTC
.,TRBV6-5,TRBJ2-5,TRBD2,CASSYLRTSGSETQYF,TGTGCCAGCAGTTACCTCCGGACTAGCGGGAGTGAGACCCAGTACTTC
.,TRBV7-2,TRBJ2-7,.,CASSEGLLHEQYF,TGTGCCAGCAGCGAGGGACTCTTGCACGAGCAGTACTTC
.,TRBV5-1,TRBJ1-5,TRBD1,CASSPTGGNQPQHF,TGCGCCAGCAGCCCTACAGGGGGAAATCAGCCCCAGCATTTT
.,TRBV7-9,TRBJ2-1,TRBD1,CASSHGPQGESYNEQFF,TGTGCCAGCAGCCACGGCCCGCAGGGGGAATCCTACAATGAGCAGTTCTTC
.,TRBV24-1,TRBJ1-5,.,CATSDPGYNQPQHF,TGTGCCACCAGTGACCCAGGGTACAATCAGCCCCAGCATTTT
.,TRBV5-5,TRBJ2-1,.,CASSLAAVYNEQFF,TGTGCCAGCAGCTTGGCGGCGGTCTACAATGAGCAGTTCTTC
.,TRBV4-1,TRBJ2-7,.,CASTPQEAVAVDEQYF,TGCGCCAGCACCCCACAAGAAGCGGTGGCCGTGGACGAGCAGTACTTC
.,TRBV4-1,TRBJ1-1,.,CASSQDGGRYNTEAFF,TGCGCCAGCAGCCAAGATGGGGGCAGATATAACACTGAAGCTTTCTTT
.,TRBV5-4,TRBJ1-1,.,CASSVWNTEAFF,TGTGCCAGCAGTGTATGGAACACTGAAGCTTTCTTT
few,TRBV28,TRBJ2-7,TRBD2,CASSPTSGFSYEQYF,TGTGCCAGCAGTCCGACTAGCGGGTTCTCCTACGAGCAGTACTTC
few,TRBV19,TRBJ2-6,.,CASISAASGANVLTF,TGTGCCAGTATCTCGGCGGCCTCTGGGGCCAACGTCCTGACTTTC
.,TRBV7-9,TRBJ2-3,.,CASSEGAADTQYF,TGTGCCAGCAGCGAGGGAGCAGCAGATACGCAGTATTTT